Below, 25 T cell receptor beta chains from the same sample are listed, as sequenced in a study of identical twins. TCRdb ran MiXCR on the 5' RACE reads and lists one entry per CDR3 protein. This sample carries nearly 900,000 distinct CDR3 sequences, roughly 12% of them seen once, and the ten largest clones take around 1.5%. Another study also made use of these data, one on yellow fever vaccine responses in identical twins.

The specimen sequenced was PBMCs. Receptors were obtained from a woman between 18 and 29 years old in good health.

This clonotype was seen ten or more times. The V gene is TRBV29-1, the J gene TRBJ2-5, with 9 bases that match TRBD1. The V and J ends lost 2 bases and 2 bases, in that order; junction bases with no gene match: 3. The CDR3 spans 14 residues. Germline assignment: CDR1 SQVTM and CDR2 ANQGSEA. CDR3 DNA sequence: TGCAGCGTTGAACCGGGACAGGGACAAGAGACCCAGTACTTC. Protein sequence: CSVEPGQGQETQYF.

This clonotype was seen repeatedly, ten times or more. The CDR3 here is CASSPMTENTEAFF. In DNA form, the CDR3 reads TGTGCCAGCAGCCCCATGACAGAGAACACTGAAGCTTTCTTT. V gene TRBV28 combines with J gene TRBJ1-1; D is possibly TRBD1 (5 bases). CDR1 is MDHEN, CDR2 SYDVKM, per germline. This CDR3 region has 14 residues. The ends were cut back, 6 bases at V and 1 base at J, with 12 bases in the middle.

This clonotype was seen a handful of times. The rearrangement joins TRBV6-5 to TRBJ1-6, with D tentatively TRBD1 (5 bases). CDR3 size: 17 residues. The germline gives CDR1 MNHEY, CDR2 SVGAGI. The V and J ends lost 0 bases and 0 bases respectively, with 9 bases between them. DNA of the CDR3: TGTGCCAGCAGTTACTCGTCAGGGAGCTCCTATAATTCACCCCTCCACTTT. Its translation is CASSYSSGSSYNSPLHF.

This clonotype has just a few counts. The chain links TRBV9 to TRBJ2-7; 10 bases fit TRBD1. Trimming took 0 bases from V and 6 from J; bases not matched to a gene: 6. The CDR3 runs to 15 residues. Germline assignment: CDR1 SGDLS and CDR2 YYNGEE. The CDR3 loop is CASSVGDRGSGEQYF. The CDR3 DNA follows: TGTGCCAGCAGCGTAGGGGACAGGGGCTCGGGCGAGCAGTACTTC.

Many counts were recorded for this clonotype. The V gene is TRBV12-3 or TRBV12-4, the J gene TRBJ2-1; 10 nucleotides align to TRBD2. The CDR3 totals 13 residues. The V segment lost 6 bases and the J segment 10 bases; nucleotides outside the gene matches: 6. In DNA form, the CDR3 reads TGTGCCAGCAGACGGACTAGCGGAGGGGAGCAGTTCTTC. Translation gives CASRRTSGGEQFF.

The V gene is TRBV2, the J gene TRBJ2-2; D not certain. The CDR3 is 14 residues long. The V end lost 2 bases, the J end lost 1 base, and 5 bases lay between the germline ends. Germline V gene lookup returns CDR1 SNHLY and CDR2 FYNNEI. As DNA, the CDR3 is TGTGCCAGCAGTGAATTTTGGAACACCGGGGAGCTGTTTTTT. Residues: CASSEFWNTGELFF.

This clonotype was detected only a few times. The chain links TRBV7-9 to TRBJ1-1, with D hard to call. V lost 5 bases to trimming and J lost 0 bases, with 16 bases between them. Germline V CDR1 and CDR2: SEHNR, FQNEAQ (reference sequence). This CDR3 is built from 16 residues. Here the CDR3 reads CASSLPGRSMNTEAFF. CDR3 bases: TGTGCCAGCAGCCTCCCAGGACGGAGCATGAACACTGAAGCTTTCTTT.

This clonotype was recorded a few times. The chain carries TRBV5-1 and TRBJ2-7, with TRBD1 matching 9 bases. The CDR3 is 14 amino acids. V trimming: 3 bases; J trimming: 5 bases; junction bases outside the gene matches: 6. Germline V lookup: CDR1 SGHRS, CDR2 YFSETQ. This chain's CDR3 is CASSSTGGAHEQYF. CDR3 nucleotides: TGCGCCAGCAGCTCTACAGGGGGCGCCCACGAGCAGTACTTC.

This clonotype was seen many times. V gene TRBV3-1 combines with J gene TRBJ2-1, with 8 bases lining up with TRBD2. After removal of 2 bases from V and 3 bases from J, the junction contained 6 bases not matched to a gene. The CDR3 totals 16 residues. The germline gives CDR1 LGHDT, CDR2 YNNKEL (reference sequence). For the CDR3, the DNA is TGTGCCAGCAGCCAACCCGGGACTAGTATCTACAATGAGCAGTTCTTC. This encodes CASSQPGTSIYNEQFF.

The chain recombines TRBV7-8 with TRBJ2-7, with a tentative D call TRBD2 (5 bases). Trimming removed 3 bases from V and 1 base from J, with 13 bases in between. The CDR3 extends over 15 amino acids. Looked up from germline, CDR1 is SGHVS and CDR2 is FQNEAQ. CDR3 sequence: CASSLVEAQSYEQYF. For the CDR3, the DNA is TGTGCCAGCAGCTTGGTGGAGGCCCAATCCTACGAGCAGTACTTC.

This chain uses TRBV18 with TRBJ1-5; D is unclear. The CDR3 totals 14 residues. V was cut by 2 bases and J by 5 bases, with 10 bases left in between. In germline, CDR1 is KGHSH, CDR2 LQKENI. The chain's CDR3 is CASSPSYGYQPQHF. The CDR3 DNA reads as TGTGCCAGCTCACCAAGTTACGGGTATCAGCCCCAGCATTTT.

The chain carries TRBV12-3 or TRBV12-4 and TRBJ2-7; D unclear. The CDR3 runs to 12 residues. Trimming pared 2 bases from V and 3 bases from J, leaving 5 bases between. CDR3 sequence: CASSLYGYEQYV. DNA for the CDR3: TGTGCCAGCAGTTTATATGGCTACGAGCAGTACGTC.

There are a few counts of this clonotype. The V call is TRBV5-1, the J call TRBJ1-6; 9 bases match TRBD1. Germline CDR1 and CDR2: SGHRS and YFSETQ. This CDR3 has 15 residues. Germline trimming cut 4 bases from V and 14 bases from J; bases unmatched to any gene: 13. CDR3 protein: CASSRRTGEGFTLHF. The DNA of the CDR3 is TGCGCCAGCAGCCGCCGGACAGGGGAGGGATTTACCCTCCACTTT. Combining the CDR3 with reference TRBV5-1 and TRBJ1-6 gives the whole variable domain KAGVTQTPRYLIKTRGQQVTLSCSPISGHRSVSWYQQTPGQGLQFLFEYFSETQRNKGNFPGRFSGRQFSNSRSEMNVSTLELGDSALYLCASSRRTGEGFTLHFGNGTRLTVT.

This rearrangement joins TRBV3-1 to TRBJ2-3; D remains unclear. Trimming cost V 11 bases and J 0 bases, with 18 bases left between them. The CDR3 sequence is 15 residues long. Germline V gene lookup returns CDR1 LGHDT and CDR2 YNNKEL (reference sequence). The CDR3 DNA follows: TGTGCCTCCACCCAAGGCGCCTATAGCACAGATACGCAGTATTTT. It translates to CASTQGAYSTDTQYF.

This clonotype was counted between two and nine times. The V call is TRBV20-1, the J call TRBJ2-3; 15 nucleotides line up with TRBD2. Trimming took 4 bases from V and 1 from J; bases not matched to a gene: 6. CDR3 length: 17 amino acids. The germline CDR1 and CDR2 sequences are DFQATT and SNEGSKA (reference sequence). The CDR3 reads CSATGTSGRMRTDTQYF. The CDR3 bases are TGCAGTGCTACCGGGACTAGCGGGAGGATGCGCACAGATACGCAGTATTTT.

This chain joins TRBV20-1 and TRBJ2-3; 11 bases fit TRBD2. CDR3 length: 15 amino acids. CDR1 and CDR2 from the germline V gene are DFQATT and SNEGSKA (reference sequence). V lost 3 bases, J lost 7 bases, and 9 bases stayed unmatched. The chain's CDR3 is CSASFLAGGGNTQYF. The CDR3 DNA follows: TGCAGTGCTAGTTTCCTAGCGGGAGGTGGTAATACGCAGTATTTT.

Ten or more counts support this clonotype. V is TRBV12-3 or TRBV12-4 and J is TRBJ1-1; D is uncertain. V dropped 3 bases and J dropped 1 base, with 6 bases sitting between them. This CDR3 is 13 amino acids long. CDR3 residues: CASSLLENTEAFF. For the CDR3, the DNA is TGTGCCAGCAGTTTGTTGGAGAACACTGAAGCTTTCTTT.

This chain uses TRBV6-1 with TRBJ2-3; the D gene is possibly TRBD2 (5 bases). CDR3 length: 17 residues. Trimming pared 4 bases from V and 1 base from J, leaving 18 bases between. Germline CDR1 reads MNHNS; CDR2 reads SASEGT. The CDR3 here is CASSGGSPGLGTDTQYF. CDR3 bases: TGTGCCAGCAGTGGTGGGAGCCCAGGTTTGGGCACAGATACGCAGTATTTT.

This clonotype was counted a few times. V usage is TRBV20-1 and J usage is TRBJ2-3; the D is unclear. The V end lost 0 bases, the J end lost 0 bases, and 10 bases lay between the germline ends. The germline CDR1 and CDR2 sequences are DFQATT and SNEGSKA (reference sequence). The CDR3 contains 15 residues. The CDR3 protein is CSARDSRTSTDTQYF. CDR3 in DNA: TGCAGTGCTAGAGATAGCCGGACGAGCACAGATACGCAGTATTTT.

This rearrangement joins TRBV10-2 to TRBJ2-2; D uncertain. Germline CDR1 reads WSHSY; CDR2 reads SAAADI. The V gene lost 3 bases and the J gene lost 7 bases, with 15 bases spanning the gap. The CDR3 contains 15 residues. The chain's CDR3 is CASSDITRSGGELFF. Here the CDR3 DNA reads TGCGCCAGCAGTGACATAACACGGTCGGGCGGGGAGCTGTTTTTT.

Of note for this clonotype: A junction boundary mismatches the germline segment, possibly from a read error. The chain has TRBV3-1 and TRBJ2-7, with D perhaps being TRBD1 or TRBD2 (6 bases each). The CDR3 runs 16 residues. Germline V gene data show CDR1 as LGHDT and CDR2 as YNNKEL (reference sequence). CDR3 region: CASSHSPGAGSYKQYF. In DNA form, the CDR3 reads TGTGCCAGCAGCCATTCCCCGGGGGCTGGGTCCTACAAGCAGTACTTC.

This clonotype was recorded a few times. The chain couples TRBV15 to TRBJ2-1, with D perhaps given as TRBD1 or TRBD2 (6 bases each). The CDR3 covers 17 residues. Germline V gene sequence: CDR1 LNHNV, CDR2 YYDKDF (reference sequence). V was pared by 1 base and J by 3 bases, with 16 bases between. Here the CDR3 reads CATSRVGAGWGYNEQFF. Written as DNA, the CDR3 is TGTGCCACCAGCAGAGTGGGGGCGGGGTGGGGCTACAATGAGCAGTTCTTC.

This sequence joins TRBV19 and TRBJ2-3; D is perhaps TRBD2 (5 bases). Germline assignment: CDR1 LNHDA and CDR2 SQIVND (reference sequence). Trimming removed 6 bases at V and 0 bases at J, with 13 bases between. This CDR3 has 15 amino acids. This CDR3 reads CASSPTSMSTDTQYF. CDR3 bases: TGTGCCAGTAGCCCTACTAGTATGAGCACAGATACGCAGTATTTT.

The gene calls are TRBV28 and TRBJ2-7; 10 positions agree with TRBD1. Germline lookup yields CDR1 MDHEN and CDR2 SYDVKM. CDR3 length: 14 amino acids. The V segment lost 5 bases and the J segment 6 bases; nucleotides outside the gene matches: 7. For the CDR3, the DNA is TGTGCCAGCAGTGATGCCGGGACAGGGGCCGAGCAGTACTTC. It is translated as CASSDAGTGAEQYF.

V gene TRBV7-8 combines with J gene TRBJ2-1; 9 bases agree with TRBD1. The CDR3 is 17 residues long. The V segment lost 7 bases and the J segment 4 bases; nucleotides outside the gene matches: 14. Germline CDR1 reads SGHVS; CDR2 reads FQNEAQ. CDR3 bases: TGTGCCAGCACACCGAAGACCGGGACAGGGAATTACAATGAGCAGTTCTTC. This translates into CASTPKTGTGNYNEQFF. The whole variable domain, remainder taken from reference TRBV7-8 and TRBJ2-1, is GAGVSQSPRYKVAKRGQDVALRCDPISGHVSLFWYQQALGQGPEFLTYFQNEAQLDKSGLPSDRFFAERPEGSVSTLKIQRTQQEDSAVYLCASTPKTGTGNYNEQFFGPGTRLTVL.